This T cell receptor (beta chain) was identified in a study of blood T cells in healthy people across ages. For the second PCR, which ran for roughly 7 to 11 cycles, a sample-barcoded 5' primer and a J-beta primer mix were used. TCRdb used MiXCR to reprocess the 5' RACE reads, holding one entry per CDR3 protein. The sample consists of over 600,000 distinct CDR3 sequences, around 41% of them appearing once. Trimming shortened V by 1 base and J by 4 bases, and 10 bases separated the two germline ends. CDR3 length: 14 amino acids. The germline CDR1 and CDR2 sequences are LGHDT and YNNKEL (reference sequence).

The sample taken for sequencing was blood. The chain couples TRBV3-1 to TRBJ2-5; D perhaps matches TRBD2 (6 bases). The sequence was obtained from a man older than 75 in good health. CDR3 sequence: CASSQVFGGETQYF. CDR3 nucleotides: TGTGCCAGCAGCCAAGTGTTCGGGGGAGAGACCCAGTACTTC.